This T cell receptor (beta chain) comes out of a study of T cell responses to AZD1222 COVID-19 vaccine. General study results and limits: Vaccine-associated CD4 TCRs spanned spike, dominant at 160-218 and 743-854.

For this clone: What it binds is not known.

Here immunoSEQ multiplex PCR was the method, and the copy in TCRdb shows in-frame clones only, minus some. The profile covers 100,000 to 120,000 clones, with roughly nine tenths appearing a single time and about 3% taken by the ten largest. The sequence was obtained from an adult in good health. The sample consisted of peripheral blood, taken on day 0 of MenACWY control vaccination.

CDR3 region: CAGGGGLSSGNTIYF. In DNA, the CDR3 is TGTGCCGGCGGGGGGGGATTGAGCTCTGGAAACACCATATATTTT. The chain employs TRBV2 and TRBJ1-3, with a possible D match to TRBD1 (5 bases). The CDR3 runs 15 residues. V was cut by 11 bases and J by 0 bases, with 17 bases left in between. Germline V gene data show CDR1 as SNHLY and CDR2 as FYNNEI.